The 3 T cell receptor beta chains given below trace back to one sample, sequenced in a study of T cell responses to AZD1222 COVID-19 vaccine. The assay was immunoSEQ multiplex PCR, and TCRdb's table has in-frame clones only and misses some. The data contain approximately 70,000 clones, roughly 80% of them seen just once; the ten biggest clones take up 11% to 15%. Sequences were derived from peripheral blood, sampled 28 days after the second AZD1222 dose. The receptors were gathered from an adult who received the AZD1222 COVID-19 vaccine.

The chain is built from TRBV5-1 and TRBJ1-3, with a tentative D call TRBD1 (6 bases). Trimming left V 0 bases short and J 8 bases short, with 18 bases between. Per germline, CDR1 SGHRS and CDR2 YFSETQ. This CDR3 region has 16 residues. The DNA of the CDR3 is TGCGCCAGCAGCTTGGACAACCTGGACACAGGGTACACCATATATTTT. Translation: CASSLDNLDTGYTIYF.

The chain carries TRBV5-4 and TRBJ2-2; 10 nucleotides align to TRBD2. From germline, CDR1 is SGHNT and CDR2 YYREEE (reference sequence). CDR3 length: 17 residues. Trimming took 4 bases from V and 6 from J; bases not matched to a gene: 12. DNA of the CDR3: TGTGCCAGCAGCCCAACTCAGCGGGGGGGCTCGCCCGGGGAGCTGTTTTTT. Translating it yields CASSPTQRGGSPGELFF.

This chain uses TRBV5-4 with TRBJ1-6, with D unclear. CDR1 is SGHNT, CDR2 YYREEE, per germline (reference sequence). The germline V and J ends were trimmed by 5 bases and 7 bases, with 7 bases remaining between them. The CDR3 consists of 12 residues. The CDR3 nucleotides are TGTGCCAGCAGTTACAGAAATTCACCCCTCCACTTT. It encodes CASSYRNSPLHF.